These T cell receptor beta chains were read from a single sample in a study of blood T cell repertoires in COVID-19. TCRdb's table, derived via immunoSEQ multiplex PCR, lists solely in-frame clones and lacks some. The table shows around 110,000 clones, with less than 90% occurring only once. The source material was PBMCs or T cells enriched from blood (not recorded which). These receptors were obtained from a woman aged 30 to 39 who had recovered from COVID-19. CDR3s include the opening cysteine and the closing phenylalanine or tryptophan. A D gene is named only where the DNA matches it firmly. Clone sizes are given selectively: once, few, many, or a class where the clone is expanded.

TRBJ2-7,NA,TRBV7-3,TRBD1,TGTGCCAGCAGCCCATCAGGACAGGGGGCCTACGAGCAGTACTTC,CASSPSGQGAYEQYF
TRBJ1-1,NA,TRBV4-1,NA,TGCGCCAGCAGCCGATCATCCGAGGTGGGCACTGAAGCTTTCTTT,CASSRSSEVGTEAFF
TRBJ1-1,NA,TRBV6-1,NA,TGTGCCAGCAGTGAAGCGGGTTTAGGGGGCACTGAAGCTTTCTTT,CASSEAGLGGTEAFF
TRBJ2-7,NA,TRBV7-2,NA,TGTGCCAGCAGGGGGGCGGGTTACGAGCAGTACTTC,CASRGAGYEQYF
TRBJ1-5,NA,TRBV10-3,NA,TGTGCCATCAGTGAATCCGTAGATCAGCCCCAGCATTTT,CAISESVDQPQHF
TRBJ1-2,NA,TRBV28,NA,TGTGCCAGCAGTTTTGTCAGCTATGGCTACACCTTC,CASSFVSYGYTF
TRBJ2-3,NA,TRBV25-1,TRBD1,TGTGCCAGCAGTGGGGACAGCCCTTGGACGCAGTATTTT,CASSGDSPWTQYF
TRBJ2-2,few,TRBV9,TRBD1,TGTGCCAGCAGCAGCACAGGGGGTGACACCGGGGAGCTGTTTTTT,CASSSTGGDTGELFF
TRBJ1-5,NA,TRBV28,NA,TGTGCCAGCAGGTGGCCGATCCCAAATCAGCCCCAGCATTTT,CASRWPIPNQPQHF
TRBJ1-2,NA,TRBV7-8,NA,TGTGCCAGCACCTATCAGCCCAGCGTCTATGGCTACACCTTC,CASTYQPSVYGYTF
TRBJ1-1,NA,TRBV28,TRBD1,TGTGCCAGCAGTAAGGACAGGGTCGGCACTGAAGCTTTCTTT,CASSKDRVGTEAFF
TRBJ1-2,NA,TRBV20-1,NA,TGCAGTGCTGGGAGAGGCGTTGGCTACACCTTC,CSAGRGVGYTF
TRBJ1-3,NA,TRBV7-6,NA,TGTGCCAGCAGCTTAGCGGAACAGGCCTCTGGAAACACCATATATTTT,CASSLAEQASGNTIYF
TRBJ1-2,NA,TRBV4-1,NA,TGCGCCAGCAGCCAAGTGTTAGGGAGACGCGTCTATGGCTACACCTTC,CASSQVLGRRVYGYTF
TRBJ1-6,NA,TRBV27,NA,TGTGCCAGCAGTTTATCTCCAGGGATGAATTCACCCCTCCACTTT,CASSLSPGMNSPLHF
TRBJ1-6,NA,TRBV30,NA,TGTGCCTGGACCCGCCGGGGGGGCAATTCACCCCTCCACTTT,CAWTRRGGNSPLHF
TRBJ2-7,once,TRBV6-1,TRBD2,TGTGCCAGCAGTGCAGCCGGGACTAGCGGCTACGAGCAGTACTTC,CASSAAGTSGYEQYF
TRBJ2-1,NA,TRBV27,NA,TGTGCCAGCAGTTCACCGTCCGGGACTGGGTACAATGAGCAGTTCTTC,CASSSPSGTGYNEQFF
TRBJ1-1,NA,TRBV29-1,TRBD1,TGCAGCGGGGGACAGGGGGGAGGCACTGAAGCTTTCTTT,CSGGQGGGTEAFF
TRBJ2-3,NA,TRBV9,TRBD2,TGTGCCAGCAGCGTAGAGGGTAGCGGGAGAACAGATACGCAGTATTTT,CASSVEGSGRTDTQYF
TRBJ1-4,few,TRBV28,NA,TGTGCCAGCAGTCCCCCCGGTAGGGGGAAACTGTTTTTT,CASSPPGRGKLFF
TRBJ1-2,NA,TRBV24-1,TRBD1,TGTGCCACCAGTGACTACGGACAGGGGAAGGAAGGGAACTATGGCTACACCTTC,CATSDYGQGKEGNYGYTF
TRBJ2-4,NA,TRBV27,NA,TGTGCCAGCAGTTCCCCCCTAAGGGAGCCCAACATTCAGTACTTC,CASSSPLREPNIQYF
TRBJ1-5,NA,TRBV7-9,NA,TGTGCCAGCAGCTCGAGGGATCAGCCCCAGCATTTT,CASSSRDQPQHF
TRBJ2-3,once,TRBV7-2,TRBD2,TGTGCCAGCAGCCCAAAGCGGGAGGGCACAGATACGCAGTATTTT,CASSPKREGTDTQYF
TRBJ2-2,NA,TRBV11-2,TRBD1,TGTGCCAGCAGCTTGCTCGGGACAGGGCGCACCGGGGAGCTGTTTTTT,CASSLLGTGRTGELFF
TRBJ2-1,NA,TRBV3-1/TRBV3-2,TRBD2,TGTGCCAGCAGCCTTAGCGGGGTCTCCTACAATGAGCAGTTCTTC,CASSLSGVSYNEQFF
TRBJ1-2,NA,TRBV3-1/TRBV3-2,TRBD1,TGTGCCAGCAGCCAAGGGACAGGGCTCTATGGCTACACCTTC,CASSQGTGLYGYTF
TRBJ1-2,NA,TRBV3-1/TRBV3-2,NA,TGTGCCAGCAGCCAAGGCGGCAGCTACTATGGCTACACCTTC,CASSQGGSYYGYTF